The next 27 T cell receptor beta chains were all read from a single sample in a study of neurological immune-mediated disorders. TCRdb reprocessed the 5' RACE reads via MiXCR and lists one record per CDR3 protein. The table has tens of thousands of distinct CDR3 sequences, roughly 3.9% seen once. Sequenced: PBMCs. The origin of the receptors is a man aged 25 to 40 with multiple sclerosis.

This clonotype was picked up many times. The rearrangement uses TRBV5-1 and TRBJ2-1; D call uncertain. Germline values: CDR1 SGHRS, CDR2 YFSETQ. The CDR3 consists of 17 residues. V was shortened by 0 bases and J by 1 base, with 14 bases between the two germline ends. The CDR3 region has the DNA TGCGCCAGCAGCTTGGCCGTTTTCCGAGCTTCCTACAATGAGCAGTTCTTC. As protein: CASSLAVFRASYNEQFF. The whole variable domain, filled in from reference TRBV5-1 and TRBJ2-1, reads KAGVTQTPRYLIKTRGQQVTLSCSPISGHRSVSWYQQTPGQGLQFLFEYFSETQRNKGNFPGRFSGRQFSNSRSEMNVSTLELGDSALYLCASSLAVFRASYNEQFFGPGTRLTVL.

Many counts were recorded for this clonotype. The V and J genes are TRBV29-1 and TRBJ2-5; weak D call: TRBD2 (5 bases). V was clipped by 5 bases and J by 2 bases, with 15 bases between them. The germline gives CDR1 SQVTM, CDR2 ANQGSEA. This CDR3 is built from 14 residues. The DNA for the CDR3 is TGCAGCGTTCAACATCCGGGAAATCAAGAGACCCAGTACTTC. It encodes CSVQHPGNQETQYF. The full variable domain, completed using reference TRBV29-1 and TRBJ2-5, is SAVISQKPSRDICQRGTSLTIQCQVDSQVTMMFWYRQQPGQSLTLIATANQGSEATYESGFVIDKFPISRPNLTFSTLTVSNMSPEDSSIYLCSVQHPGNQETQYFGPGTRLLVL.

This clonotype was recorded at least ten times. The chain uses TRBV6-2 or TRBV6-3 and TRBJ2-5, with 12 bases lining up with TRBD2. The V segment lost 5 bases and the J segment 5 bases; nucleotides outside the gene matches: 9. This CDR3 contains 16 residues. Germline CDR1 MNHEY, CDR2 SVGEGT. Here the CDR3 reads CASSPFSGTSGETQYF. The CDR3 nucleotides read TGTGCCAGCAGTCCTTTCTCCGGGACTAGCGGGGAGACCCAGTACTTC.

This clonotype was counted ten times or more. This chain links TRBV20-1 with TRBJ1-1; no clear D. V was shortened by 1 base and J by 8 bases, with 14 bases between the two germline ends. From germline, CDR1 is DFQATT and CDR2 SNEGSKA (reference sequence). This CDR3 region has 13 residues. The DNA for the CDR3 is TGCAGTGCTAGAGTTCTTGGTCGAACCGAAGCTTTCTTT. This encodes CSARVLGRTEAFF.

This clonotype occurred many times. This chain uses TRBV20-1 with TRBJ1-4, with a tentative D call TRBD1 (6 bases). This CDR3 has 14 amino acids. Germline V gives CDR1 DFQATT, CDR2 SNEGSKA (reference sequence). V gave up 5 bases and J gave up 7 bases, with 17 bases separating them. The CDR3 nucleotides are TGCAGTGCTCGAGGGGGGGTAATTATTGAAAAACTGTTTTTT. It codes for CSARGGVIIEKLFF.

This clonotype was seen repeatedly, ten times or more. V and J are TRBV3-1 and TRBJ2-3, with D maybe TRBD2 (5 bases). Germline CDR1 is LGHDT and CDR2 is YNNKEL (reference sequence). The CDR3 consists of 12 residues. V was pared by 4 bases and J by 5 bases, with 7 bases between. CDR3 nucleotides: TGTGCCAGCAGCCTCGGGATAGATACGCAGTATTTT. As protein: CASSLGIDTQYF.

This clonotype was detected ten times or more. The J gene is TRBJ2-2, the V gene TRBV20-1, with a possible D match to TRBD1 (6 bases). CDR3 length equals 12 residues. V lost 5 bases and J 5 bases, leaving 9 bases between the germline ends. The germline gives CDR1 DFQATT, CDR2 SNEGSKA (reference sequence). The CDR3 DNA follows: TGCAGTGCTTACAGGGAAACCGGGGAGCTGTTTTTT. Amino acid sequence: CSAYRETGELFF.

This clonotype was recorded many times. The V gene is TRBV15, the J gene TRBJ2-7; TRBD2 matches 11 bases. This CDR3 comprises 16 residues. The ends lost 2 bases at V and 2 bases at J; junction bases unmatched: 5. The germline V gene has CDR1 LNHNV and CDR2 YYDKDF (reference sequence). CDR3 loop: CATSRTGLAGTYEQYF. The CDR3 nucleotides read TGTGCCACCAGCAGAACCGGACTAGCGGGCACCTACGAGCAGTACTTC.

The sample holds many counts of this clonotype. The chain recombines TRBV6-5 with TRBJ2-5; D is possibly TRBD2 (6 bases). CDR3 length equals 15 residues. V dropped 2 bases and J dropped 1 base, with 11 bases sitting between them. Germline V gives CDR1 MNHEY, CDR2 SVGAGI. The CDR3 loop is CASSYNLAAQETQYF. The CDR3 nucleotides are TGTGCCAGCAGTTACAACTTAGCGGCCCAAGAGACCCAGTACTTC.

In its sample, this clonotype was seen many times. The rearrangement uses TRBV11-2 and TRBJ2-5, with TRBD1 matching over 9 bases. This CDR3 region has 13 residues. With 5 bases clipped from V and 7 bases from J, the junction kept 5 bases outside the gene matches. Germline values: CDR1 SGHAT, CDR2 FQNNGV. CDR3 sequence (DNA): TGTGCCAGCAGCCCGGACAGGGGAGGGACCCAGTACTTC. Protein product: CASSPDRGGTQYF.

V usage is TRBV5-1 and J usage is TRBJ2-4; perhaps D is TRBD1 or TRBD2 (7 bases each). Trimming cost V 6 bases and J 1 base, with 26 bases left between them. The CDR3 loop spans 19 amino acids. The V gene's germline CDR1 is SGHRS and CDR2 YFSETQ. As DNA, the CDR3 is TGCGCCAGCACCCCAGGGGGGGCGCGTGTCGTTTCGGCCAAAAACATTCAGTACTTC. Its protein is CASTPGGARVVSAKNIQYF.

This clonotype was recorded at least ten times. This chain joins TRBV5-1 and TRBJ1-1, with D unresolved. The CDR3 runs to 15 residues. Germline V gene lookup returns CDR1 SGHRS and CDR2 YFSETQ. With 1 base removed from V and 5 bases from J, the gap between germline ends came to 15 bases. This CDR3 is CASSLYGDRETEAFF. The CDR3 bases are TGCGCCAGCAGCTTGTACGGGGATCGTGAGACTGAAGCTTTCTTT.

In its sample, this clonotype was seen many times. The genes are TRBV7-9 and TRBJ2-7; TRBD1 matches at 10 bases. With V trimmed by 4 bases and J by 6 bases, 3 bases remained unmatched. Germline values: CDR1 SEHNR, CDR2 FQNEAQ (reference sequence). There are 13 residues in the CDR3. CDR3 bases: TGTGCCAGCAGCTCCCGGGACAGGGGCGAGCAGTACTTC. It encodes CASSSRDRGEQYF.

This clonotype was counted ten times or more. The rearrangement joins TRBV6-1 to TRBJ1-5, with D tentatively TRBD1 (5 bases). Trimming took 7 bases from V and 6 from J, leaving 16 bases between them. CDR1 and CDR2 (germline): MNHNS, SASEGT. This CDR3 is 14 amino acids long. CDR3 loop: CASNLGVGGQPQHF. CDR3 nucleotide sequence: TGTGCCAGCAACCTGGGGGTAGGCGGTCAGCCCCAGCATTTT.

Ten or more counts support this clonotype. The chain recombines TRBV20-1 with TRBJ2-1; TRBD1 matches 9 bases. This CDR3 comprises 15 residues. CDR1 is DFQATT and CDR2 is SNEGSKA in the germline V gene (reference sequence). J lost 6 bases, V lost 3 bases, and 9 bases had no gene match. The CDR3 coding sequence is TGCAGTGCTAGGGGACAGGGTCGAGTGCGCAATGAGCAGTTCTTC. Protein product: CSARGQGRVRNEQFF.

This clonotype has at least ten counts. The rearrangement joins TRBV7-9 to TRBJ2-4, with D possibly being TRBD2 (6 bases). Per germline, CDR1 SEHNR and CDR2 FQNEAQ (reference sequence). The CDR3 loop spans 16 amino acids. The V and J ends lost 5 bases and 3 bases respectively, with 17 bases between them. The CDR3 region is CASSLGRTTGKNIQYF. CDR3 nucleotide sequence: TGTGCCAGCAGCCTTGGGCGGACTACAGGCAAAAACATTCAGTACTTC.

The chain recombines TRBV29-1 with TRBJ2-3; 10 nucleotides match TRBD2. Germline CDR1 is SQVTM and CDR2 is ANQGSEA. V shed 4 bases and J 14 bases; nucleotides not matched to a gene: 9. CDR3 length: 12 residues. CDR3 amino acids: CSVVGRAGGPYF. The DNA for the CDR3 is TGCAGCGTTGTAGGAAGAGCGGGGGGGCCGTATTTT.

This clonotype showed up many times. V and J are TRBV5-1 and TRBJ2-7; D assignment may be TRBD1 or TRBD2 (5 bases each). The CDR3 has 16 amino acids. Trimming pared 3 bases from V and 0 bases from J, leaving 16 bases between. The germline V gene has CDR1 SGHRS and CDR2 YFSETQ. The CDR3 DNA is TGCGCCAGCAGCTCCCCTCCGGGACGGAGCTCCTACGAGCAGTACTTC. This translates into CASSSPPGRSSYEQYF.

This clonotype appeared many times. The chain couples TRBV6-1 to TRBJ2-5; 8 bases fit TRBD1. Trimming took 6 bases from V and 3 from J; bases not matched to a gene: 6. Germline-derived CDR1 and CDR2 are MNHNS and SASEGT. This CDR3 contains 14 residues. The CDR3 here is CASSKTTGEETQYF. CDR3 DNA: TGTGCCAGCAGCAAGACGACAGGGGAAGAGACCCAGTACTTC.

This clonotype was picked up many times. V gene TRBV7-2 combines with J gene TRBJ2-3; no clear D gene. Germline values: CDR1 SGHTA, CDR2 FQGNSA. This CDR3 has 13 residues. The V end lost 5 bases, the J end lost 4 bases, and 10 bases lay between the germline ends. CDR3 region: CASSRGGADTQYF. The CDR3 DNA sequence: TGTGCCAGCAGCCGAGGTGGGGCAGATACGCAGTATTTT.

This clonotype was recorded many times. The rearrangement joins TRBV7-9 to TRBJ2-7; maybe TRBD2 (5 bases). Germline assignment: CDR1 SEHNR and CDR2 FQNEAQ (reference sequence). V gave up 5 bases and J gave up 1 base, with 9 bases separating them. The CDR3 has 13 residues. The CDR3 DNA reads TGTGCCAGCAGCGGGGAGAGGTCCTACGAGCAGTACTTC. Protein sequence: CASSGERSYEQYF. The full variable domain, in which reference TRBV7-9 and TRBJ2-7 provide the parts outside the CDR3, is DTGVSQNPRHKITKRGQNVTFRCDPISEHNRLYWYRQTLGQGPEFLTYFQNEAQLEKSRLLSDRFSAERPKGSFSTLEIQRTEQGDSAMYLCASSGERSYEQYFGPGTRLTVT.

Worth noting for this clonotype: A junction boundary mismatches the germline segment, possibly from a read error. The chain is built from TRBV7-2 and TRBJ1-6; tentatively, D is TRBD1 (6 bases). CDR1 is SGHTA and CDR2 is FQGNSA in the germline V gene. The CDR3 length is 13 residues. DNA of the CDR3: TGTGCCAGCAGCGTTCAGGGGAATTCACCCCTCAACTTT. It codes for CASSVQGNSPLNF.

In its sample, this clonotype was seen many times. The genes are TRBV5-1 and TRBJ2-1; tentatively, D is TRBD1 or TRBD2 (5 bases each). The V and J ends lost 4 bases and 9 bases respectively, with 20 bases between them. The CDR3 extends over 15 amino acids. Germline values: CDR1 SGHRS, CDR2 YFSETQ. The CDR3 DNA sequence: TGCGCCAGCAGCCAAGGGATGGGACCCTCCCGTGAGCAGTTCTTC. Amino acid sequence: CASSQGMGPSREQFF.

This clonotype was counted ten times or more. This chain links TRBV27 with TRBJ2-1; 9 bases match TRBD1. The CDR3 totals 15 residues. Germline CDR1 MNHEY, CDR2 SMNVEV (reference sequence). The V segment lost 7 bases and the J segment 7 bases; nucleotides outside the gene matches: 11. The CDR3 nucleotides are TGTGCCAGCACCTCACAGGGGGCGCGACCAAATGAGCAGTTCTTC. The encoded protein is CASTSQGARPNEQFF.

This clonotype was seen many times. V gene TRBV5-6 combines with J gene TRBJ2-3, with 7 bases aligning to TRBD2. With 1 base clipped from V and 1 base from J, the junction kept 6 bases outside the gene matches. Looked up from germline, CDR1 is SGHDT and CDR2 is YYEEEE. The CDR3 contains 16 residues. This CDR3 reads CASSLRGAGGTDTQYF. CDR3 bases: TGTGCCAGCAGCTTGCGAGGGGCGGGGGGCACAGATACGCAGTATTTT.

The sample holds many counts of this clonotype. The chain combines TRBV20-1 with TRBJ2-3, with D hard to call. From germline, CDR1 is DFQATT and CDR2 SNEGSKA (reference sequence). This CDR3 has 11 amino acids. The V end lost 5 bases, the J end lost 5 bases, and 8 bases lay between the germline ends. DNA for the CDR3: TGCAGTGCTGACTGGAGAGATACGCAGTATTTT. It translates to CSADWRDTQYF.

The sample holds many counts of this clonotype. V is TRBV7-8 and J is TRBJ1-5, with D possibly matching TRBD1 (6 bases). Trimming pared 3 bases from V and 4 bases from J, leaving 7 bases between. Germline CDR1 is SGHVS and CDR2 is FQNEAQ. This CDR3 has 13 amino acids. CDR3 sequence reads: CASSLDRNQPQHF. As DNA, the CDR3 is TGTGCCAGCAGCTTGGACAGAAATCAGCCCCAGCATTTT.